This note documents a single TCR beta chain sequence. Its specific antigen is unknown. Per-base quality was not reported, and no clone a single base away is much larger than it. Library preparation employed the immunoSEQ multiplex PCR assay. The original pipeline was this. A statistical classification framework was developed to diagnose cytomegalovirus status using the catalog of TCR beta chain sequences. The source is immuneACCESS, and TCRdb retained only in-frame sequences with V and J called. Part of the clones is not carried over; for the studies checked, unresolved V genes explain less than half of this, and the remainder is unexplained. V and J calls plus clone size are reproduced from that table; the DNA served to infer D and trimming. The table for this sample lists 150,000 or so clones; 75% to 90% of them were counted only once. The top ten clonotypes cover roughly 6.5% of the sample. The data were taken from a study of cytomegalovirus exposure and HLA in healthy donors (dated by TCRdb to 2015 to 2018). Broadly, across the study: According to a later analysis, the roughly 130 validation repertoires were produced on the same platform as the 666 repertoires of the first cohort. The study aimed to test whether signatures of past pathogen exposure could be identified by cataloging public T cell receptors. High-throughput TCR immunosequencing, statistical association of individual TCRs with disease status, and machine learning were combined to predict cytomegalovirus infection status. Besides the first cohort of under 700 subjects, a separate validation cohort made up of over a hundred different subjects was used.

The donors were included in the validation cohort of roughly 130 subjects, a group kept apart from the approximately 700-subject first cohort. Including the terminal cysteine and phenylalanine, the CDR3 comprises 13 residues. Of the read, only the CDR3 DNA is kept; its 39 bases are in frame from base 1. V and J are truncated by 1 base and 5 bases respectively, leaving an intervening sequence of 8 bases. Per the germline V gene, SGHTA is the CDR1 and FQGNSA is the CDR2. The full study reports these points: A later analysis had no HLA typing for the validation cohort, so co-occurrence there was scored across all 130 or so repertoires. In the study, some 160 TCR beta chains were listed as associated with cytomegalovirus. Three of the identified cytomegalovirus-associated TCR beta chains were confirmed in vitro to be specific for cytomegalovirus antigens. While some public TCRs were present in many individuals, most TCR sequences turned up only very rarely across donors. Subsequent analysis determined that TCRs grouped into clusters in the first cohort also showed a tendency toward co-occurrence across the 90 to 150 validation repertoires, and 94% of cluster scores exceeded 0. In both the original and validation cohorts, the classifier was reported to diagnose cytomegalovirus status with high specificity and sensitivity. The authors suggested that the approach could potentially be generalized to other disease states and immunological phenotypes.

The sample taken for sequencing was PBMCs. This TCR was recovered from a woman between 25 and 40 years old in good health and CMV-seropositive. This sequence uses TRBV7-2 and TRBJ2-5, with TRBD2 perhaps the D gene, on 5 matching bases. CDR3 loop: CASSLGTGETQYF. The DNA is TGTGCCAGCAGCTTAGGGACTGGGGAGACCCAGTACTTC.